This is a list of T cell receptor beta chains from one sample in a study of blood T cell repertoires in COVID-19. Here immunoSEQ multiplex PCR was the method, and the copy in TCRdb shows in-frame clones only, minus some. The data contain approximately 220,000 clones, 83% of them singletons. The specimen sequenced was peripheral blood. The receptors stem from a woman aged 40 to 50 with active or convalescent COVID-19. Each CDR3 is given with its conserved first and last residue. Fields, in order: D gene, CDR3 length, V gene, clone size, J gene, CDR3 DNA, CDR3 protein. D genes are given only for firm matches. A row's size may be missing; if present it is once, few, many or a size class.

D gene: TRBD2
CDR3 length: 15
V gene: TRBV7-2
clone size: .
J gene: TRBJ2-3
CDR3 DNA: TGTGCCAGCAGCTTATTGGCGGGGGGCACAGATACGCAGTATTTT
CDR3 protein: CASSLLAGGTDTQYF

D gene: .
CDR3 length: 12
V gene: TRBV30
clone size: .
J gene: TRBJ1-4
CDR3 DNA: TGTGCCTGGAGTCCGGGATATGAAAAACTGTTTTTT
CDR3 protein: CAWSPGYEKLFF

D gene: .
CDR3 length: 13
V gene: TRBV13
clone size: few
J gene: TRBJ1-1
CDR3 DNA: TGTGCCAGCAGCTTACCCATTAACACTGAAGCTTTCTTT
CDR3 protein: CASSLPINTEAFF

D gene: TRBD1
CDR3 length: 15
V gene: TRBV28
clone size: .
J gene: TRBJ2-2
CDR3 DNA: TGTGCCAGCAGTTTAACAGGGGGCGGCACCGGGGAGCTGTTTTTT
CDR3 protein: CASSLTGGGTGELFF

D gene: TRBD1
CDR3 length: 15
V gene: TRBV29-1
clone size: .
J gene: TRBJ2-6
CDR3 DNA: TGCAGCGTTCCGGGACAGTTCTCTGGGGCCAACGTCCTGACTTTC
CDR3 protein: CSVPGQFSGANVLTF

D gene: .
CDR3 length: 12
V gene: TRBV7-8
clone size: .
J gene: TRBJ1-2
CDR3 DNA: TGTGCCAGCAGCTTAGACTCTGTTGGCTACACCTTC
CDR3 protein: CASSLDSVGYTF

D gene: .
CDR3 length: 17
V gene: TRBV19
clone size: few
J gene: TRBJ2-1
CDR3 DNA: TGTGCCAGTAGTATCGGATACTACAGGGAGCGGAGGAATGAGCAGTTCTTC
CDR3 protein: CASSIGYYRERRNEQFF

D gene: .
CDR3 length: 15
V gene: TRBV11-1
clone size: .
J gene: TRBJ2-1
CDR3 DNA: TGTGCCAGCAGCTTGGGTCTAGTTTCCTACAATGAGCAGTTCTTC
CDR3 protein: CASSLGLVSYNEQFF

D gene: .
CDR3 length: 13
V gene: TRBV30
clone size: .
J gene: TRBJ2-1
CDR3 DNA: TGTGCCTGGACTAGCGAGCCCTACAATGAGCAGTTCTTC
CDR3 protein: CAWTSEPYNEQFF

D gene: .
CDR3 length: 13
V gene: TRBV10-3
clone size: .
J gene: TRBJ1-5
CDR3 DNA: TGTGCCATCAGTGAGTCCACTAATCAGCCCCAGCATTTT
CDR3 protein: CAISESTNQPQHF

D gene: .
CDR3 length: 12
V gene: TRBV12-3/TRBV12-4
clone size: once
J gene: TRBJ1-1
CDR3 DNA: TGTGCCAGCAGCCTAGCAGGAACTGAAGCTTTCTTT
CDR3 protein: CASSLAGTEAFF

D gene: .
CDR3 length: 14
V gene: TRBV6-6
clone size: .
J gene: TRBJ2-7
CDR3 DNA: TGTGCCAGCAGTTACGGGCAGCCCTCCTACGAGCAGTACTTC
CDR3 protein: CASSYGQPSYEQYF

D gene: .
CDR3 length: 14
V gene: TRBV6-4
clone size: .
J gene: TRBJ2-3
CDR3 DNA: TGTGCCAGCAGTGCGGACAGCGGAGTCGATACGCAGTATTTT
CDR3 protein: CASSADSGVDTQYF

D gene: .
CDR3 length: 12
V gene: TRBV7-9
clone size: .
J gene: TRBJ2-7
CDR3 DNA: TGTGCCAGCAGCTTTAGGGGTTACGAGCAGTACTTC
CDR3 protein: CASSFRGYEQYF

D gene: .
CDR3 length: 14
V gene: TRBV19
clone size: .
J gene: TRBJ2-4
CDR3 DNA: TGTGCCACCCGCTTTTCGACAGGAAAAAACATTCAGTACTTC
CDR3 protein: CATRFSTGKNIQYF

D gene: .
CDR3 length: 12
V gene: TRBV6-5
clone size: .
J gene: TRBJ2-7
CDR3 DNA: TGTGCCAGCAGTAGGAGCTCCTACGAGCAGTACTTC
CDR3 protein: CASSRSSYEQYF

D gene: TRBD1
CDR3 length: 14
V gene: TRBV7-6
clone size: .
J gene: TRBJ1-1
CDR3 DNA: TGTGCCAGCAGCCGGGGGACAGGGAACACTGAAGCTTTCTTT
CDR3 protein: CASSRGTGNTEAFF

D gene: TRBD2
CDR3 length: 14
V gene: TRBV5-6
clone size: .
J gene: TRBJ2-7
CDR3 DNA: TGTGCCAGCAGGCCTAGCGGGGGCTCTTACGAGCAGTACTTC
CDR3 protein: CASRPSGGSYEQYF

D gene: .
CDR3 length: 17
V gene: TRBV15
clone size: .
J gene: TRBJ2-1
CDR3 DNA: TGTGCCACCAGCAGAGATCCACGACTATTAAAATACAATGAGCAGTTCTTC
CDR3 protein: CATSRDPRLLKYNEQFF

D gene: .
CDR3 length: 15
V gene: TRBV19
clone size: .
J gene: TRBJ1-5
CDR3 DNA: TGTGCCAGTAGTATAGGCCGGGGGACTGGGCAGCCCCAGCATTTT
CDR3 protein: CASSIGRGTGQPQHF

D gene: .
CDR3 length: 12
V gene: TRBV12-3/TRBV12-4
clone size: .
J gene: TRBJ1-5
CDR3 DNA: TGTGCCCTAGGGGATAGCAATCAGCCCCAGCATTTT
CDR3 protein: CALGDSNQPQHF

D gene: TRBD1
CDR3 length: 15
V gene: TRBV7-3
clone size: .
J gene: TRBJ1-1
CDR3 DNA: TGTGCCAGCAGCCCTGGACAGGGGGCAAAACCTGAAGCTTTCTTT
CDR3 protein: CASSPGQGAKPEAFF

D gene: TRBD1
CDR3 length: 13
V gene: TRBV29-1
clone size: .
J gene: TRBJ2-1
CDR3 DNA: TGCAGCGCCCGGGACAGGGGTACCAATGAGCAGTTCTTC
CDR3 protein: CSARDRGTNEQFF

D gene: .
CDR3 length: 13
V gene: TRBV14
clone size: .
J gene: TRBJ2-2
CDR3 DNA: TGTGCCAGCAGCCACGGGGGCACCGGGGAGCTGTTTTTT
CDR3 protein: CASSHGGTGELFF

D gene: TRBD2
CDR3 length: 13
V gene: TRBV30
clone size: few
J gene: TRBJ2-7
CDR3 DNA: TGTGCATATTCTGGGGGGGACTCCTACGAGCAGTACTTC
CDR3 protein: CAYSGGDSYEQYF

D gene: .
CDR3 length: 13
V gene: TRBV6-6
clone size: .
J gene: TRBJ1-1
CDR3 DNA: TGTGCCAGCGGTACAAATCCCCGCACTGAAGCTTTCTTT
CDR3 protein: CASGTNPRTEAFF

D gene: .
CDR3 length: 13
V gene: TRBV29-1
clone size: .
J gene: TRBJ1-1
CDR3 DNA: TGCAGCGTTGAAGCCGGGTGGAACACTGAAGCTTTCTTT
CDR3 protein: CSVEAGWNTEAFF

D gene: TRBD2
CDR3 length: 18
V gene: TRBV9
clone size: .
J gene: TRBJ2-3
CDR3 DNA: TGTGCCAGCAGCGTATCTCCGTCCGCGGGGGGACGCACAGATACGCAGTATTTT
CDR3 protein: CASSVSPSAGGRTDTQYF

D gene: .
CDR3 length: 13
V gene: TRBV5-5
clone size: .
J gene: TRBJ2-5
CDR3 DNA: TGTGCCAGCAGCTTGAGGGAGATTGGGGCCCAGTACTTC
CDR3 protein: CASSLREIGAQYF

D gene: TRBD1
CDR3 length: 13
V gene: TRBV12-3/TRBV12-4
clone size: .
J gene: TRBJ1-3
CDR3 DNA: TGTGCCAGCAGTTTAGGACAGGGAGACACCATATATTTT
CDR3 protein: CASSLGQGDTIYF

D gene: .
CDR3 length: 12
V gene: TRBV5-4
clone size: few
J gene: TRBJ2-7
CDR3 DNA: TGTGCCAGCAGCCTTCCAGGGCGCGAGCAGTACTTC
CDR3 protein: CASSLPGREQYF

D gene: TRBD2
CDR3 length: 16
V gene: TRBV9
clone size: .
J gene: TRBJ2-3
CDR3 DNA: TGTGCCAGCAGCCTTGAACCGGGACTAGCCGCAGATACGCAGTATTTT
CDR3 protein: CASSLEPGLAADTQYF

D gene: TRBD1
CDR3 length: 17
V gene: TRBV19
clone size: .
J gene: TRBJ2-1
CDR3 DNA: TGTGCCAGTAGTCTTACACCCGGGACAGGGGTGGTTAATGAGCAGTTCTTC
CDR3 protein: CASSLTPGTGVVNEQFF

D gene: .
CDR3 length: 14
V gene: TRBV14
clone size: .
J gene: TRBJ1-3
CDR3 DNA: TGTGCCAGCAGCCAAGGGACAGCTGTAAACACCATATATTTT
CDR3 protein: CASSQGTAVNTIYF

D gene: TRBD1
CDR3 length: 14
V gene: TRBV2
clone size: .
J gene: TRBJ1-2
CDR3 DNA: TGTGCCAGCAGTGAAGACAGGACAGGGAGCGGCTACACCTTC
CDR3 protein: CASSEDRTGSGYTF

D gene: .
CDR3 length: 17
V gene: TRBV7-8
clone size: .
J gene: TRBJ1-1
CDR3 DNA: TGTGCCAGCAGCTTAGGTTTTCTTGGGACAAAGAACACTGAAGCTTTCTTT
CDR3 protein: CASSLGFLGTKNTEAFF

D gene: .
CDR3 length: 12
V gene: TRBV30
clone size: .
J gene: TRBJ1-2
CDR3 DNA: TGTGCCTGGAGTGAAAGCGGCTATGGCTACACCTTC
CDR3 protein: CAWSESGYGYTF

D gene: .
CDR3 length: 11
V gene: TRBV7-7
clone size: .
J gene: TRBJ2-5
CDR3 DNA: TGTGCTAGCGGCAGGGGAGAGACCCAGTACTTC
CDR3 protein: CASGRGETQYF

D gene: .
CDR3 length: 19
V gene: TRBV3-1/TRBV3-2
clone size: .
J gene: TRBJ2-2
CDR3 DNA: TGTGCCAGCAGCCAGCGGACAGCGAGAGCTATAAGGAACACCGGGGAGCTGTTTTTT
CDR3 protein: CASSQRTARAIRNTGELFF

D gene: .
CDR3 length: 15
V gene: TRBV11-2
clone size: .
J gene: TRBJ2-5
CDR3 DNA: TGTGCCAGCAGCTTAGAGCGGGGGCGACAAGAGACCCAGTACTTC
CDR3 protein: CASSLERGRQETQYF

D gene: TRBD2
CDR3 length: 15
V gene: TRBV30
clone size: .
J gene: TRBJ2-7
CDR3 DNA: TGTGCCTGGAGTGTTGGGGGACTAGCGTCCTACGAGCAGTACTTC
CDR3 protein: CAWSVGGLASYEQYF

D gene: .
CDR3 length: 13
V gene: TRBV13
clone size: many
J gene: TRBJ2-7
CDR3 DNA: TGTGCCAGCAGAAGCCAGGACAGCTACGAGCAGTACTTC
CDR3 protein: CASRSQDSYEQYF

D gene: .
CDR3 length: 12
V gene: TRBV19
clone size: .
J gene: TRBJ1-5
CDR3 DNA: TGTGCCACCACAACAGGGAGTCAGCCCCAGCATTTT
CDR3 protein: CATTTGSQPQHF

D gene: .
CDR3 length: 14
V gene: TRBV2
clone size: .
J gene: TRBJ1-6
CDR3 DNA: TGTGCCAGCAGTGAGGAACGGACTAGAGGACCCCTCCACTTT
CDR3 protein: CASSEERTRGPLHF

D gene: .
CDR3 length: 12
V gene: TRBV6-6
clone size: .
J gene: TRBJ1-4
CDR3 DNA: TGTGCCAGCAGTCTCGCGGATGAAAAACTGTTTTTT
CDR3 protein: CASSLADEKLFF

D gene: TRBD2
CDR3 length: 15
V gene: TRBV11-2
clone size: .
J gene: TRBJ2-1
CDR3 DNA: TGTGCCAGTGAGGGACTAGCGGGGGTCGGGAATGAGCAGTTCTTC
CDR3 protein: CASEGLAGVGNEQFF

D gene: .
CDR3 length: 15
V gene: TRBV14
clone size: .
J gene: TRBJ1-5
CDR3 DNA: TGTGCCAGCAGCCTCACTGAGAATAGCAATCAGCCCCAGCATTTT
CDR3 protein: CASSLTENSNQPQHF

D gene: TRBD1
CDR3 length: 15
V gene: TRBV28
clone size: .
J gene: TRBJ1-6
CDR3 DNA: TGTGCCAGCAGCCCTCGACAGGGTTTCGGTAATGCCCTCCACTTT
CDR3 protein: CASSPRQGFGNALHF

D gene: .
CDR3 length: 13
V gene: TRBV5-4
clone size: .
J gene: TRBJ1-2
CDR3 DNA: TGTGCCAGCAGCTTGGGAGGGAGGGATGGCTACACCTTC
CDR3 protein: CASSLGGRDGYTF